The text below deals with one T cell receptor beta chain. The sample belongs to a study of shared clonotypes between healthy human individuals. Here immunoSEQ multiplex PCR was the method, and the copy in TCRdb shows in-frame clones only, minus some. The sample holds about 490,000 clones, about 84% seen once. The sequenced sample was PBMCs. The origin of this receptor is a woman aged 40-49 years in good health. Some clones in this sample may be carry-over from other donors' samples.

The CDR3 region is CATAAGTNEKLFF. Written as DNA, the CDR3 is TGTGCTACAGCAGCGGGAACTAATGAAAAACTGTTTTTT. V gene TRBV28 combines with J gene TRBJ1-4, with D unclear. Per the germline V gene, CDR1 is MDHEN and CDR2 is SYDVKM. This CDR3 is built from 13 residues.